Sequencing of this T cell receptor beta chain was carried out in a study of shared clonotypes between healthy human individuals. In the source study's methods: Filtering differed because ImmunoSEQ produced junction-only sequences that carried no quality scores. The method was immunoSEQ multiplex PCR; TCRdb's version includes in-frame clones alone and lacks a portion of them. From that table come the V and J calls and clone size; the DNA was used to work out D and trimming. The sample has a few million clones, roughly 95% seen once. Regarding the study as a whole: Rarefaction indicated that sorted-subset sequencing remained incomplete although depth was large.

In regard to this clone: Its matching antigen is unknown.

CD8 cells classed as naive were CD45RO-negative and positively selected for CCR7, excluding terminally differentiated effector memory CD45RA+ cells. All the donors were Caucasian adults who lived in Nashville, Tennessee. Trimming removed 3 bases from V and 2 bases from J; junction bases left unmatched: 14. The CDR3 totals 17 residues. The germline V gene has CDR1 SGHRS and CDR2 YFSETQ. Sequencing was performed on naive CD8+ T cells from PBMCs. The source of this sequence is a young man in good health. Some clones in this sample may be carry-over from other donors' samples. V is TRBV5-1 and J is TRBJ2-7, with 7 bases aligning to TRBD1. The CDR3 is CASSWNEQGRVPYEQYF. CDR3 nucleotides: TGCGCCAGCAGCTGGAACGAACAGGGGAGAGTGCCCTACGAGCAGTACTTC.